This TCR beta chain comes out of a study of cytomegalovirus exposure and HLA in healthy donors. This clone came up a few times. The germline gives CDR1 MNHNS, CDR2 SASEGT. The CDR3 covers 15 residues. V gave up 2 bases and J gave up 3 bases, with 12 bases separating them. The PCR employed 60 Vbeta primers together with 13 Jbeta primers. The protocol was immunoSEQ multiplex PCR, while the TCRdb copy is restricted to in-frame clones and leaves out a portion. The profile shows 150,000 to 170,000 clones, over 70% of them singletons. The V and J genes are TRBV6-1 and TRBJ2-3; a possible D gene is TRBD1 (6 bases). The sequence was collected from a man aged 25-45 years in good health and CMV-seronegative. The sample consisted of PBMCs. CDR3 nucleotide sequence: TGTGCCAGCAGTGAACCTGGGCAGGGGACAGATACGCAGTATTTT. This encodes CASSEPGQGTDTQYF.